The present entry profiles one TCR beta chain with its context. Germline V gives CDR1 SGHRS, CDR2 YFSETQ. Trimming at V came to 5 bases and at J to 7 bases, leaving 12 bases not matched to a gene. CDR3 length: 18 amino acids. This entry belongs to a study of blood T cell repertoires in COVID-19. The wider study: Sources were T cells, B-cell-depleted T cells, or PBMCs; the material itself was cDNA or gDNA.

Profiling relied on immunoSEQ multiplex PCR, and the TCRdb table lists in-frame clones only, not all of them. The data contain fewer than 80,000 clones, around 74% of them singletons. The source is a woman aged 80 or over with active or convalescent COVID-19. V and J are TRBV5-1 and TRBJ2-1; 16 bases are shared with TRBD2. Sample: peripheral blood. The CDR3 is CASRQPGTSGGAGNEQFF. CDR3 DNA: TGCGCCAGCAGACAGCCCGGGACTAGCGGGGGGGCGGGGAATGAGCAGTTCTTC.